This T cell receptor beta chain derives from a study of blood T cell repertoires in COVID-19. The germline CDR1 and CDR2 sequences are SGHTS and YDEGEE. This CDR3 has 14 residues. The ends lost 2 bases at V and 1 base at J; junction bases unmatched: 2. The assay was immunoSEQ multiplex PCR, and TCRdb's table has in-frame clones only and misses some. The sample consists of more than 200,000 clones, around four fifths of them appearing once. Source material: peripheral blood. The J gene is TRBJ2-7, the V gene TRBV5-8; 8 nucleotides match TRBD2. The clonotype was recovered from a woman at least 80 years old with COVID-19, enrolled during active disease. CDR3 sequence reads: CASSFGTRSYEQYF. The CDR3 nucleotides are TGTGCCAGCAGCTTTGGGACTAGGTCCTACGAGCAGTACTTC.